This TCR beta chain was captured by sequencing in a study of T cell responses to AZD1222 COVID-19 vaccine. Findings and caveats of the study: Just six AZD1222 recipients tested seropositive at baseline. Dominant at 160-218 and 743-854, vaccine-associated CD4 TCRs also spanned spike. Unmutated variant regions reportedly attract nearly half of all spike-specific TCRs. White British people made up most donors, females outnumbered males, and clonal diversity was possibly underestimated.

Trimming removed 1 base from V and 2 bases from J; junction bases left unmatched: 5. CDR1 is LGHNA and CDR2 is YNFKEQ in the germline V gene. There are 16 residues in the CDR3. Sequencing used immunoSEQ multiplex PCR; TCRdb keeps in-frame clones, though not all of them. The repertoire holds around 180,000 clones, with around 90% as singletons. A note on this clone: Its target is unknown.

The source is an adult in good health. This sample comprised peripheral blood, obtained on day 0 of AZD1222 vaccination. The chain combines TRBV4-2 with TRBJ2-1, with TRBD2 identical over 7 bases. The CDR3: CASSQVGLAAYNEQFF. In nucleotides, the CDR3 is TGTGCCAGCAGCCAAGTGGGCCTAGCGGCCTACAATGAGCAGTTCTTC.